These T cell receptor beta chains were read from a single sample in a study of regulatory T cells in long-lasting Graves disease. From the multiplex PCR reads, TCRdb called clonotypes with MiXCR, one entry per CDR3 protein. The table records about 660,000 distinct CDR3 sequences, 25% to 35% of them present only once. The sequencing used peripheral blood mononuclear cells (PBMCs), collected when the disease was refractory, from a patient treated with antithyroid drugs. Receptors were obtained from a female donor with Graves disease. The CDR3 runs from the conserved cysteine through the conserved F or W. A D gene is named only where the DNA matches it firmly. Clone size is not always given. Where it is, it says once, few, many or a class for expanded clones.

v_gene,d_gene,abundance,j_gene,CDR3nt,CDR3aa
TRBV5-1,NA,NA,TRBJ2-4,TGCGCCAGCAGGACAATGGACAGATCCGCCAAAAACATTCAGTACTTC,CASRTMDRSAKNIQYF
TRBV20-1,NA,NA,TRBJ1-3,TGCAGTGCTATCAACAGTCTCTCTGGAAACACCATATATTTT,CSAINSLSGNTIYF
TRBV25-1,NA,many,TRBJ1-2,TGTGCCAGCAGTGACCCTCCGACAGGAAAGAATGGCTACACCTTC,CASSDPPTGKNGYTF
TRBV6-2/TRBV6-3,TRBD1,many,TRBJ1-1,TGTGCCAGCAGTCAACAGGGGGTCACTGAAGCTTTCTTT,CASSQQGVTEAFF
TRBV15,NA,many,TRBJ1-2,TGTGCCACCAGCAGAGATACGGCGAGCAGCTATGGCTACACCTTC,CATSRDTASSYGYTF
TRBV29-1,NA,NA,TRBJ1-5,TGCAGCGTTGGTGGCACCAATCAGCCCCAGCATTTT,CSVGGTNQPQHF
TRBV6-1,NA,many,TRBJ1-2,TGTGCCAGCAGTGAAGCAGAGGGCTATGGCTACACCTTC,CASSEAEGYGYTF
TRBV6-2/TRBV6-3,NA,few,TRBJ2-7,TGTGCCAGCAGTGCTTCTATCTCCTACGAGCAGTACTTC,CASSASISYEQYF
TRBV11-2,NA,NA,TRBJ2-7,TGTGCCAGCAGCTTAGTTAGCCGTACCTACGAGCAGTACTTC,CASSLVSRTYEQYF
TRBV20-1,TRBD1,NA,TRBJ1-1,TGCAGTGCTAGATATACAGGGGACGAAGCTTTCTTT,CSARYTGDEAFF
TRBV20-1,TRBD2,few,TRBJ2-4,TGCAGTGCTAGAGGACAACGGGGGGACATTCAGTACTTC,CSARGQRGDIQYF
TRBV9,NA,NA,TRBJ2-7,TGTGCCAGCAGCGTTGGGGGGCAGGGCGAGCAGTACTTC,CASSVGGQGEQYF
TRBV3-1,NA,few,TRBJ1-6,TGTGCCAGCACTTGGGACCGGGAGGGTTCACCCCTCCACTTT,CASTWDREGSPLHF
TRBV6-2/TRBV6-3,TRBD1,many,TRBJ2-7,TGTGCCAGCAGTCAAATACCGGGACAGGGGAGCTCCTACGAGCAGTACTTC,CASSQIPGQGSSYEQYF
TRBV4-2,NA,NA,TRBJ1-1,TGTGCCAGCAGCTCCTATGGACCGAACACTGAAGCTTTCTTT,CASSSYGPNTEAFF
TRBV7-2,NA,NA,TRBJ1-1,TGTGCCAGCAGCTTAAGGTACCGGAACACTGAAGCTTTCTTT,CASSLRYRNTEAFF
TRBV25-1,NA,NA,TRBJ1-1,TGTGCCAGCAGTGAATTTTTGTCGACGAACACTGAAGCTTTCTTT,CASSEFLSTNTEAFF
TRBV18,TRBD1,NA,TRBJ2-7,TGTGCCAGCTCAACTTCCGGGACAGGGAACGAGCAGTACTTC,CASSTSGTGNEQYF
TRBV11-2,TRBD2,NA,TRBJ2-7,TGTGCCAGCAGCAACGGGACTAGCAGCTCCTACGAGCAGTACTTC,CASSNGTSSSYEQYF
TRBV30,TRBD1,few,TRBJ2-7,TGTGCCTGGAGTCAGGGACAGGGGGGCGACGAGCAGTACTTC,CAWSQGQGGDEQYF
TRBV28,TRBD1,NA,TRBJ1-2,TGTGCCAGCAGTTTACCGGGACAGAATGGCTACACCTTC,CASSLPGQNGYTF
TRBV20-1,NA,NA,TRBJ2-7,TGCAGTGCCACCTCCCCGGCTACCTACGAGCAGTACTTC,CSATSPATYEQYF
TRBV3-1,TRBD1,few,TRBJ1-3,TGTGCCAGCAGCACAATAAGGACAGGGAGAGGAAACACCATATATTTT,CASSTIRTGRGNTIYF